The 3 T cell receptor beta chains given below trace back to one sample, sequenced in a study of cytomegalovirus exposure and HLA in healthy donors. PCR amplification relied on 60 Vbeta primers (plus 13 Jbeta primers). This table comes from immunoSEQ multiplex PCR, and its TCRdb copy is limited to in-frame clones, with some not included. The sample includes some 200,000 clones, approximately 79% of them seen just once. Sequenced: PBMCs. The receptors stem from a man aged 50 to 60 in good health and CMV-seronegative.

This chain joins TRBV7-8 and TRBJ2-7; a weak D match, TRBD1 (6 bases). V was shortened by 2 bases and J by 7 bases, with 15 bases between the two germline ends. Germline V gene data show CDR1 as SGHVS and CDR2 as FQNEAQ. This CDR3 contains 14 residues. CDR3 sequence: CASSLPGHPEEQYF. In DNA, the CDR3 is TGTGCCAGCAGCTTACCGGGACACCCTGAAGAGCAGTACTTC. Combining the CDR3 with reference TRBV7-8 and TRBJ2-7 gives the whole variable domain GAGVSQSPRYKVAKRGQDVALRCDPISGHVSLFWYQQALGQGPEFLTYFQNEAQLDKSGLPSDRFFAERPEGSVSTLKIQRTQQEDSAVYLCASSLPGHPEEQYFGPGTRLTVT.

The chain has TRBV5-1 and TRBJ2-3; tentatively, D is TRBD2 (5 bases). Germline CDR1 and CDR2: SGHRS and YFSETQ. V was cut by 3 bases and J by 1 base, with 9 bases left in between. CDR3 length equals 14 residues. This CDR3 is CASSSDLRTDTQYF. CDR3 DNA sequence: TGCGCCAGCAGCTCGGACTTACGCACAGATACGCAGTATTTT.

The chain is built from TRBV27 and TRBJ2-7; no reliable D call. There are 13 residues in the CDR3. In germline, CDR1 is MNHEY, CDR2 SMNVEV (reference sequence). V dropped 5 bases and J dropped 3 bases, with 11 bases sitting between them. CDR3: CASSSFEDYEQYF. The CDR3 nucleotides are TGTGCCAGCAGTAGTTTCGAGGACTACGAGCAGTACTTC.